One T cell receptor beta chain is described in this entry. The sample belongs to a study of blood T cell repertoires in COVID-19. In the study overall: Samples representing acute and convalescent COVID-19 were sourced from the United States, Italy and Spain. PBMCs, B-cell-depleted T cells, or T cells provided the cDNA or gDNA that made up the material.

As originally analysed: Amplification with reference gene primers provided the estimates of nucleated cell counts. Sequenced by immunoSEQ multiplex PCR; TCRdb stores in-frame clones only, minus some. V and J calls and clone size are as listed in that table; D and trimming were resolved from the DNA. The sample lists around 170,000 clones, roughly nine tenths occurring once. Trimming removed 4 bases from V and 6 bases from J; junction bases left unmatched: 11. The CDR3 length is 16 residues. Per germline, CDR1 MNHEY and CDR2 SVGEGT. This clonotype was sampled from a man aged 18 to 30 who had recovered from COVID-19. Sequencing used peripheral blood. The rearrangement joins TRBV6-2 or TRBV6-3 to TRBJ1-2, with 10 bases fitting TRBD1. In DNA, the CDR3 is TGTGCCAGCAGTTCGGTTATTGACAGGGGGCTCGATGGCTACACCTTC. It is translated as CASSSVIDRGLDGYTF.